This T cell receptor beta chain was recorded in a study of blood T cell repertoires in COVID-19. Study-wide context: Sites across the United States, Italy and Spain contributed samples from acute and convalescent COVID-19. Nucleic acid was either cDNA or gDNA, and it came from T cells, B-cell-depleted T cells, or PBMCs.

V was trimmed by 5 bases and J by 5 bases, leaving 9 bases between them. CDR3 length: 12 residues. Germline V gives CDR1 LNHDA, CDR2 SQIVND (reference sequence). Original methodology: Amplification from reference gene primers served as the basis for estimated nucleated cell counts. Profiling relied on immunoSEQ multiplex PCR, and the TCRdb table lists in-frame clones only, not all of them. Clone size and V and J calls were adopted from that table, with D and trimming inferred from the DNA. The sample lists over 200,000 clones; about 89% were seen once. The chain employs TRBV19 and TRBJ1-1; no firm D call. The sample taken for sequencing was peripheral blood. The receptor comes from a woman between 45 and 60 years old with acute or convalescent COVID-19. The CDR3 is CASSLRETEAFF. The CDR3 nucleotides read TGTGCCAGTAGTCTTAGGGAGACTGAAGCTTTCTTT.